A single sample is the source of the 13 T cell receptor beta chains below, sequenced in a study of blood T cells in healthy people across ages. Sample-barcoded 5' priming and a J-beta primer mix drove a second PCR of about 6 to 12 cycles. TCRdb analysed the 5' RACE reads with MiXCR anew, one entry per CDR3 protein. The sample carries about 670,000 distinct CDR3 sequences, roughly 43% recorded once. The specimen was blood. The receptors stem from a man at least 80 years old in good health.

The J gene is TRBJ2-5, the V gene TRBV20-1; 9 positions match TRBD1. Germline CDR1 is DFQATT and CDR2 is SNEGSKA (reference sequence). V was clipped by 3 bases and J by 4 bases; unmatched bases: 9. This CDR3 spans 15 amino acids. This chain's CDR3 is CSASLGGQGGETQYF. The CDR3 region has the DNA TGCAGTGCTAGCCTGGGGGGACAGGGAGGAGAGACCCAGTACTTC.

The rearrangement uses TRBV15 and TRBJ1-4, with D hard to call. Trimming pared 3 bases from V and 5 bases from J, leaving 7 bases between. Germline lookup yields CDR1 LNHNV and CDR2 YYDKDF (reference sequence). This CDR3 is 13 amino acids long. This chain's CDR3 is CATSRAFNEKLFF. The DNA for the CDR3 is TGTGCCACCAGCAGGGCATTCAATGAAAAACTGTTTTTT.

About this clonotype: A much bigger clone sits one base away, suggesting this may be a read error. The chain recombines TRBV7-2 with TRBJ2-7, with 7 bases lining up with TRBD2. The CDR3 runs to 15 residues. With 0 bases clipped from V and 7 bases from J, the junction kept 9 bases outside the gene matches. Germline V gene lookup returns CDR1 SGHTA and CDR2 FQGNSA. The CDR3 DNA is TGTGCCAGCAGCTTAGCGGGACTCGGGGGGAATGAGCAGTACTTC. This sequence encodes CASSLAGLGGNEQYF.

This clonotype was seen only once. This CDR3 reads CASSFDTGALNTEAFF. The CDR3, as DNA: TGTGCCAGCAGCTTCGACACAGGAGCATTGAACACTGAAGCTTTCTTT. The chain links TRBV5-6 to TRBJ1-1; D may be TRBD1 (5 bases). V was shortened by 2 bases and J by 0 bases, with 14 bases between the two germline ends. Germline V gene sequence: CDR1 SGHDT, CDR2 YYEEEE. The CDR3 has 16 amino acids.

The chain employs TRBV10-3 and TRBJ2-5; 10 nucleotides agree with TRBD1. The CDR3 sequence is 15 residues long. Germline CDR1 and CDR2: ENHRY and SYGVKD. Trimming took 0 bases from V and 5 from J; bases not matched to a gene: 3. The CDR3 DNA reads as TGTGCCATCAGTGAGTCGGGACAGGGGAGGGAGACCCAGTACTTC. It specifies CAISESGQGRETQYF.

The chain recombines TRBV20-1 with TRBJ2-7; perhaps D is TRBD1 or TRBD2 (5 bases each). V gave up 3 bases and J gave up 1 base, with 19 bases separating them. This CDR3 contains 16 residues. CDR1 and CDR2 (germline): DFQATT, SNEGSKA (reference sequence). The CDR3 bases are TGCAGTGCTAGGGCCCGGGACGGGGCCTTTTCCTACGAGCAGTACTTC. Amino acid sequence: CSARARDGAFSYEQYF.

In this sample, this clonotype turned up a few times. This sequence joins TRBV20-1 and TRBJ2-5; 10 bases are shared with TRBD2. The J call may be wrong; the DNA end is better matched by TRBJ2-7. Germline-derived CDR1 and CDR2 are DFQATT and SNEGSKA (reference sequence). The CDR3 totals 13 residues. This CDR3 is CSARLAGVYEQYF. The DNA of the CDR3 is TGCAGTGCTAGACTAGCGGGGGTCTACGAGCAGTACTTC.

The chain is built from TRBV28 and TRBJ1-1; D not certain. CDR3 length: 13 residues. Trimming stripped 2 bases from V and 7 bases from J, with 11 bases between. In germline, CDR1 is MDHEN, CDR2 SYDVKM. CDR3 nucleotide sequence: TGTGCCAGCAGTTTAGGAGGCTCCCTTGAAGCTTTCTTT. Its protein product is CASSLGGSLEAFF.

Notes on this clonotype: A read error may account for a junction end that differs from germline. This chain joins TRBV12-3 or TRBV12-4 and TRBJ1-2; D is perhaps TRBD1 (5 bases). CDR3 size: 14 residues. CDR3 sequence: CASTPSGISRGYTF. The CDR3 nucleotides are TGCGCCAGCACCCCCTCAGGGATTAGTAGGGGCTACACCTTC.

The V gene is TRBV28, the J gene TRBJ2-7, with D hard to call. Germline CDR1 is MDHEN and CDR2 is SYDVKM. This CDR3 comprises 14 residues. V lost 7 bases and J 3 bases, leaving 16 bases between the germline ends. DNA of the CDR3: TGTGCCAGCATTTCGGGTAATAGTAACTACGAGCAGTACTTC. It translates to CASISGNSNYEQYF.

The chain has TRBV6-1 and TRBJ1-5, with D unclear. This CDR3 has 16 amino acids. The ends were cut back, 3 bases at V and 2 bases at J, with 14 bases in the middle. Germline-derived CDR1 and CDR2 are MNHNS and SASEGT. The CDR3 sequence is CASSDRGFGGNQPQHF. In DNA, the CDR3 is TGTGCCAGCAGTGACAGAGGCTTCGGGGGCAATCAGCCCCAGCATTTT.

The chain has TRBV24-1 and TRBJ2-7, with D perhaps matching TRBD1 or TRBD2 (5 bases each). Per the germline V gene, CDR1 is KGHDR and CDR2 is SFDVKD. V was trimmed by 3 bases and J by 6 bases, leaving 11 bases between them. The length of the CDR3 is 13 residues. In DNA form, the CDR3 reads TGTGCCACCAGTGATGGGACCCTCCCCGAGCAGTACTTC. This translates into CATSDGTLPEQYF.

The table lists this clonotype with a few counts. The V gene is TRBV20-1, the J gene TRBJ2-3; unclear D gene. Germline V gene data show CDR1 as DFQATT and CDR2 as SNEGSKA (reference sequence). The V end was cut by 5 bases, the J end by 4 bases, with 16 bases between. There are 14 residues in the CDR3. In nucleotides, the CDR3 is TGCAGTGCTGGCCCTAATGATAATCCAGATACGCAGTATTTT. Protein: CSAGPNDNPDTQYF.